This TCR beta chain came from a study of early stage breast cancer tumors. TCRdb's table, derived via immunoSEQ multiplex PCR, lists solely in-frame clones and lacks some. The top ten clones hold more than 9% of a sample with about 25,000 clones, 55% to 80% of them seen once. The CDR3 length is 15 residues. V lost 1 base, J lost 3 bases, and 12 bases lay in between. Germline CDR1 is LGHNA and CDR2 is YSLEER. The sequence was obtained from a person between 55 and 69 years old with breast cancer. Sample: breast tumor tissue. The chain joins TRBV4-3 to TRBJ1-1; D is unresolved. The CDR3 reads CASSQGGGRDTEAFF. The CDR3 DNA reads as TGCGCCAGCAGCCAAGGGGGAGGGAGGGACACTGAAGCTTTCTTT.